This T cell receptor beta chain is drawn from a study of T cell responses to AZD1222 COVID-19 vaccine. For this clone: The antigen remains unidentified.

Whole-study results and caveats: There were repertoire samples only from the period after the peak T cell response. The donors showed a predominance of white British ancestry and of females, with possible underestimation of clonal diversity. At 160-218 and 743-854, vaccine-associated CD4 TCRs were dominant, and they spanned spike. Nearly half of unique spike-specific TCRs reportedly avoided B.1.351 and B.1.1.7 mutated regions.

The assay was immunoSEQ multiplex PCR, and TCRdb's table has in-frame clones only and misses some. The sample shows about 180,000 clones, 87% of them seen only once. CDR1 and CDR2 from the germline V gene are MRHNA and SNTAGT. J was trimmed by 5 bases and V by 6 bases; bases with no gene match: 11. The CDR3 spans 15 residues. Here the sequenced sample was peripheral blood, taken on day 0 of AZD1222 vaccination. This receptor was identified in an adult in good health. The chain has TRBV6-4 and TRBJ1-2; 8 bases map to TRBD1. CDR3 sequence: CASSSSGGAGYGYTF. CDR3 in DNA: TGTGCCAGCAGCAGCTCAGGGGGCGCGGGGTATGGCTACACCTTC.